The next 9 T cell receptor beta chains were all read from a single sample in a study of neurological immune-mediated disorders. Using its own MiXCR run on the 5' RACE reads, TCRdb lists one record per CDR3 protein. Of about 14,000 distinct CDR3 sequences listed, about 13% were seen once; the top ten hold about 40%. The sequencing sample was made of CD8+ T cells from blood. The source is a female donor with HTLV-1-associated myelopathy (HAM/TSP).

This clonotype has more than one count but fewer than ten. The chain joins TRBV3-1 to TRBJ2-3; 8 bases align to TRBD1. CDR3 length: 13 amino acids. Losses at the gene ends were 5 bases for V and 3 bases for J; bases not matched to a gene: 1. The V gene's germline CDR1 is LGHDT and CDR2 YNNKEL (reference sequence). The CDR3 protein is CASSGQGTDTQYF. The CDR3 DNA sequence: TGTGCCAGCAGCGGACAGGGAACAGATACGCAGTATTTT.

This clonotype was detected many times. The chain couples TRBV14 to TRBJ2-5, with no clear D. The V gene lost 1 base and the J gene lost 2 bases, with 14 bases spanning the gap. Per the germline V gene, CDR1 is SGHDN and CDR2 is FVKESK. CDR3 length equals 16 residues. The CDR3 bases are TGTGCCAGCAGCCAAGTAGTCTCGGCAGGTCAAGAGACCCAGTACTTC. This encodes CASSQVVSAGQETQYF.

Ten or more counts support this clonotype. The chain uses TRBV10-3 and TRBJ2-2; the match to TRBD2 covers 11 bases. The CDR3 covers 15 residues. V shed 6 bases and J 4 bases; nucleotides not matched to a gene: 4. Germline CDR1 is ENHRY and CDR2 is SYGVKD. CDR3 coding DNA: TGTGCCATCAGGATTACTAGCGGGAGCACCGGGGAGCTGTTTTTT. It yields the protein CAIRITSGSTGELFF.

This clonotype was seen at least ten times. The gene calls are TRBV27 and TRBJ1-5; 7 positions agree with TRBD1. The CDR3 has 14 amino acids. V gave up 3 bases and J gave up 2 bases; unmatched junction bases: 1. Germline CDR1 MNHEY, CDR2 SMNVEV (reference sequence). The CDR3 sequence: CASSFRGGNQPQHF. The CDR3 nucleotides are TGTGCCAGCAGTTTCAGGGGGGGCAATCAGCCCCAGCATTTT.

This clonotype was seen ten or more times. This CDR3 is CASSPGGLGLDTQYF. CDR3 bases: TGTGCCAGCAGCCCTGGGGGACTAGGGCTAGATACGCAGTATTTT. The chain carries TRBV7-9 and TRBJ2-3, with 8 bases aligning to TRBD2. Per the germline V gene, CDR1 is SEHNR and CDR2 is FQNEAQ (reference sequence). The CDR3 length is 15 residues. V trimming: 5 bases; J trimming: 5 bases; junction bases outside the gene matches: 9.

The V gene is TRBV2, the J gene TRBJ1-1; TRBD1 matches 7 bases. This CDR3 has 15 residues. Per the germline V gene, CDR1 is SNHLY and CDR2 is FYNNEI. The V gene end was trimmed by 6 bases and the J gene end by 3 bases; junction bases not matched to a gene: 10. In nucleotides, the CDR3 is TGTGCCAGCAGGAACAGGGGAGGGGGGGACACTGAAGCTTTCTTT. Protein product: CASRNRGGGDTEAFF.

This clonotype has a handful of counts. This rearrangement joins TRBV5-1 to TRBJ2-7; D gene uncertain. The CDR3 contains 14 residues. V lost 2 bases, J lost 5 bases, and 14 bases lay in between. Germline V gene sequence: CDR1 SGHRS, CDR2 YFSETQ. In DNA, the CDR3 is TGCGCCAGCAGCTTTGGTCGGTCCCTCGACGAGCAGTACTTC. Protein: CASSFGRSLDEQYF.

This clonotype was seen at least ten times. The chain uses TRBV9 and TRBJ2-5; possible D gene TRBD2, 6 bases. The germline CDR1 and CDR2 sequences are SGDLS and YYNGEE. Trimming took 0 bases from V and 3 from J, leaving 9 bases between them. This CDR3 contains 14 residues. The CDR3 DNA follows: TGTGCCAGCAGCGTAGGCGGGGCAGAAGAGACCCAGTACTTC. Translating gives CASSVGGAEETQYF. Full variable domain (missing parts from reference TRBV9 and TRBJ2-5): DSGVTQTPKHLITATGQRVTLRCSPRSGDLSVYWYQQSLDQGLQFLIQYYNGEERAKGNILERFSAQQFPDLHSELNLSSLELGDSALYFCASSVGGAEETQYFGPGTRLLVL.

The sample holds many counts of this clonotype. The chain uses TRBV5-1 and TRBJ2-1; TRBD2 aligns across 7 bases. In germline, CDR1 is SGHRS, CDR2 YFSETQ. J was trimmed by 2 bases and V by 4 bases; bases with no gene match: 3. The CDR3 has 14 residues. This CDR3 is CASSVSGAYNEQFF. DNA of the CDR3: TGCGCCAGCAGCGTCAGCGGGGCCTACAATGAGCAGTTCTTC.